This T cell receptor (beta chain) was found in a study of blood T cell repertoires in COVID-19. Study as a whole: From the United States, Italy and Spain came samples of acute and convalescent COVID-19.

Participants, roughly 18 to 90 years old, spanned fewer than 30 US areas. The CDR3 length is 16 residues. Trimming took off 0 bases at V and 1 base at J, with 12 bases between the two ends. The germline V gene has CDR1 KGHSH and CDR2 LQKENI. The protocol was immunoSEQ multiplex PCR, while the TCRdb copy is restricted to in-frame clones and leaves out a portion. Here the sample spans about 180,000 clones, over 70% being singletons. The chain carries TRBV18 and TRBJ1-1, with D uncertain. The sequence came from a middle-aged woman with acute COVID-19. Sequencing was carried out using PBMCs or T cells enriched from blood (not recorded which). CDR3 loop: CASSPPNFRSNTEAFF. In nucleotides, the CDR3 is TGTGCCAGCTCACCACCAAACTTTCGGTCGAACACTGAAGCTTTCTTT.